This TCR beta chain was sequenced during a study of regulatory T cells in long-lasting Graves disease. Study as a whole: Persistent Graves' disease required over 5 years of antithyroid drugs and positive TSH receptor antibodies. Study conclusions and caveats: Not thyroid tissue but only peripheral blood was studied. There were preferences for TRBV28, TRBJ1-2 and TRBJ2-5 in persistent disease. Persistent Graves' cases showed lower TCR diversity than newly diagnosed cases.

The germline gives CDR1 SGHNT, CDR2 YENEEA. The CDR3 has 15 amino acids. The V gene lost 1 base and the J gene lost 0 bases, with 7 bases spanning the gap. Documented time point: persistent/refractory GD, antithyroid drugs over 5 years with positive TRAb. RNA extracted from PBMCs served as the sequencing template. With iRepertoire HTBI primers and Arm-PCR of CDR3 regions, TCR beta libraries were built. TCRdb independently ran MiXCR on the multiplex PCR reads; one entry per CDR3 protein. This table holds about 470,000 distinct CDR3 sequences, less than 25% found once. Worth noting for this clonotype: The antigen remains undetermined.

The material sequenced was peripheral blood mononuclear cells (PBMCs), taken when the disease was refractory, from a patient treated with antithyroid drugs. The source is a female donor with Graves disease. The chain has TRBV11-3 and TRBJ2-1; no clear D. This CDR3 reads CASSLVPSSYNEQFF. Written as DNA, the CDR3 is TGTGCCAGCAGCTTAGTCCCTAGCTCCTACAATGAGCAGTTCTTC.